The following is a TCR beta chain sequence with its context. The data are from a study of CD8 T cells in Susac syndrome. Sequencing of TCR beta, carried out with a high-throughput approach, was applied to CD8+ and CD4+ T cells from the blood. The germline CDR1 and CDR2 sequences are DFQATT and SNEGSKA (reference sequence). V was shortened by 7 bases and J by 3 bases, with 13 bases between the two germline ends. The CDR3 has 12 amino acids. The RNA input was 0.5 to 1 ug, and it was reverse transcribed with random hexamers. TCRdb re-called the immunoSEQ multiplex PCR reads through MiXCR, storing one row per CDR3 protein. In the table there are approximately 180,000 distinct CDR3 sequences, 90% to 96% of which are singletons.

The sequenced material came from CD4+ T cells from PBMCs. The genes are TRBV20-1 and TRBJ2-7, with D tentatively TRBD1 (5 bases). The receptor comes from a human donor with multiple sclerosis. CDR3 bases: TGCAGTGGCTCGACAGACCTCTACGAGCAGTACTTC. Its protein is CSGSTDLYEQYF.